The source of this TCR beta chain is a study of blood T cells in healthy people across ages. About the study: Template switching caught about one barcoded beta molecule for each two T cells.

In germline, CDR1 is LGHNA, CDR2 YNFKEQ. V was pared by 3 bases and J by 9 bases, with 10 bases between. This CDR3 comprises 12 residues. Primed by a sample-barcoded 5' primer and a J-beta primer mix, a second PCR proceeded for about 7 to 12 cycles. TCRdb itself ran the 5' RACE reads through MiXCR, one entry per CDR3 protein. This table holds approximately 580,000 distinct CDR3 sequences, more than 20% found once. Overall study results and limits: Changes seen in expanded clonotypes were possibly confounded by donor CMV status left unknown. Across samples, TCR beta diversity tracked strongly with naive T cell percentage.

Peripheral blood, around 9.4 milliliters per donor, was collected. About this clonotype itself: Its antigen is unknown.

These data were likewise used in another study, on T cells of mothers and their children.

The rearrangement joins TRBV4-2 to TRBJ2-3, with a possible D match to TRBD2 (6 bases). Material for sequencing was blood. The source is a boy between 10 and 17 years old in good health. The CDR3 protein is CASSHGGKTQYF. DNA for the CDR3: TGTGCCAGCAGCCACGGCGGGAAGACGCAGTATTTT.